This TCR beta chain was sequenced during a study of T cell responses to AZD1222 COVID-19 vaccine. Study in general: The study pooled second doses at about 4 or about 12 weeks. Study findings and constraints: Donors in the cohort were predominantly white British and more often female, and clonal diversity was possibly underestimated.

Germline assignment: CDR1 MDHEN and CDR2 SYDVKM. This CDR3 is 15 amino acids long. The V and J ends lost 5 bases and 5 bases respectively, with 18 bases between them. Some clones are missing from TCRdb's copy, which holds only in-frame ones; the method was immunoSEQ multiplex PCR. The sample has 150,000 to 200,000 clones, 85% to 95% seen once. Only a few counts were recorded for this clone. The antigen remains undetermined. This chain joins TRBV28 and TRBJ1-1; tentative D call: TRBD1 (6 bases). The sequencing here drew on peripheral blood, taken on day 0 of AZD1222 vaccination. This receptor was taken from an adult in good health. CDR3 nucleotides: TGTGCCAGCAGTGGCGGGGGGGCGCGTTGGACTGAAGCTTTCTTT. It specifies CASSGGGARWTEAFF.